A single sample gave rise to the 12 T cell receptor beta chains below, sequenced in a study of CD8 T cells in Susac syndrome. Roughly 0.45 to 1 ug RNA was reverse transcribed with random hexamers. TCRdb reprocessed the immunoSEQ multiplex PCR reads with MiXCR, giving one entry per CDR3 protein. The table includes about 180,000 distinct CDR3 sequences, roughly 95% detected once. Specimen: CD8+ T cells from PBMCs. The receptors derive from a human donor with multiple sclerosis.

The CDR3: CACQGAADYGYTF. CDR3 in DNA: TGTGCCTGCCAGGGGGCAGCGGACTATGGCTACACCTTC. The V gene is TRBV30, the J gene TRBJ1-2, with TRBD1 identical over 8 bases. CDR3 length: 13 amino acids. The junction had 6 bases not matched to a gene; V was cut back by 6 bases and J by 3 bases. CDR1 GTSNPN and CDR2 SVGIG come from the germline V gene (reference sequence).

The gene calls are TRBV27 and TRBJ1-3, with D uncertain. The CDR3 runs 15 residues. V shed 4 bases and J shed 2 bases, with 12 bases lying between them. CDR1 and CDR2 (germline): MNHEY, SMNVEV (reference sequence). In DNA form, the CDR3 reads TGTGCCAGCAGTTCTATAGGGATGCCTGGAAACACCATATATTTT. Translated: CASSSIGMPGNTIYF.

This clonotype has a single count. J is TRBJ2-6 and V is TRBV11-2; perhaps TRBD1 as D (5 bases). In germline, CDR1 is SGHAT, CDR2 FQNNGV. Trimming took off 6 bases at V and 4 bases at J, with 16 bases between the two ends. The CDR3 spans 16 residues. CDR3 sequence: CASREGWGAGANVLTF. CDR3 in DNA: TGTGCCAGCAGGGAAGGGTGGGGCGCCGGGGCCAACGTCCTGACTTTC.

Only one count was recorded for this clonotype. The chain couples TRBV15 to TRBJ2-1; 8 bases agree with TRBD2. CDR3 length equals 17 residues. With 0 bases clipped from V and 5 bases from J, the junction kept 9 bases outside the gene matches. The germline V gene has CDR1 LNHNV and CDR2 YYDKDF (reference sequence). CDR3 sequence (DNA): TGTGCCACCAGCAGAGATGGGGGACTAGGGATGAACAATGAGCAGTTCTTC. It translates to CATSRDGGLGMNNEQFF. The full variable domain, its missing parts supplied by reference TRBV15 and TRBJ2-1, is DAMVIQNPRYQVTQFGKPVTLSCSQTLNHNVMYWYQQKSSQAPKLLFHYYDKDFNNEADTPDNFQSRRPNTSFCFLDIRSPGLGDTAMYLCATSRDGGLGMNNEQFFGPGTRLTVL.

The chain is built from TRBV5-6 and TRBJ2-2, with TRBD1 matching 7 bases. V was pared by 2 bases and J by 4 bases, with 5 bases of the junction left unmatched. The CDR3 sequence is 15 residues long. The germline V gene has CDR1 SGHDT and CDR2 YYEEEE. The CDR3 spells CASSFGQVITGELFF. The CDR3 nucleotides read TGTGCCAGCAGCTTCGGACAGGTGATCACCGGGGAGCTGTTTTTT.

The chain uses TRBV29-1 and TRBJ1-2; the D is unclear. Germline V lookup: CDR1 SQVTM, CDR2 ANQGSEA. The CDR3 has 11 residues. Between the trimmed V and J ends, which lost 2 bases and 7 bases, there was a span of 8 bases. CDR3 in amino acids: CSVESGSGYTF. The CDR3 nucleotides read TGCAGCGTTGAATCGGGGTCTGGCTACACCTTC.

J is TRBJ2-7 and V is TRBV7-9; D remains ambiguous. The CDR3 length is 12 residues. The V end lost 5 bases, the J end lost 5 bases, and 10 bases lay between the germline ends. Looked up from germline, CDR1 is SEHNR and CDR2 is FQNEAQ (reference sequence). CDR3 loop: CASSPSYHEQYF. DNA of the CDR3: TGTGCCAGCAGCCCCTCGTACCACGAGCAGTACTTC.

The CDR3 protein is CASRGGNTGELFF. The CDR3 DNA sequence: TGTGCCAGCAGAGGGGGCAACACCGGGGAGCTGTTTTTT. This chain uses TRBV7-8 with TRBJ2-2; TRBD1 matches at 7 bases. Germline CDR1 and CDR2: SGHVS and FQNEAQ. This CDR3 has 13 amino acids. With V trimmed by 6 bases and J by 2 bases, 0 bases remained unmatched.

The chain carries TRBV3-1 and TRBJ2-1, with 9 bases identical to TRBD2. V shed 1 base and J 8 bases; nucleotides not matched to a gene: 3. The V gene's germline CDR1 is LGHDT and CDR2 YNNKEL (reference sequence). The CDR3 contains 14 residues. DNA of the CDR3: TGTGCCAGCAGCCAAGGCTTAGCGGGGGATGAGCAGTTCTTC. Protein sequence: CASSQGLAGDEQFF.

The chain recombines TRBV6-6 with TRBJ2-7; TRBD1 is a possible D gene (6 bases). Germline-derived CDR1 and CDR2 are MNHNY and SVGAGI (reference sequence). V dropped 6 bases and J dropped 1 base, with 10 bases sitting between them. This CDR3 has 13 residues. In DNA form, the CDR3 reads TGTGCCAGCAGAGAGGACAGTTCCTACGAGCAGTACTTC. This gives the protein CASREDSSYEQYF.

This clonotype came up once. The rearrangement uses TRBV30 and TRBJ2-7; D unclear. Germline V CDR1 and CDR2: GTSNPN, SVGIG (reference sequence). The CDR3 spans 12 residues. The V gene lost 2 bases and the J gene lost 2 bases, with 7 bases spanning the gap. The CDR3 is CAWSLVPYEQYF. DNA for the CDR3: TGTGCCTGGAGTTTGGTTCCCTACGAGCAGTACTTC.

The chain joins TRBV3-1 to TRBJ2-2; 8 nucleotides line up with TRBD2. From germline, CDR1 is LGHDT and CDR2 YNNKEL (reference sequence). With 0 bases clipped from V and 8 bases from J, the junction kept 5 bases outside the gene matches. CDR3 length: 15 residues. Here the CDR3 reads CASSQELAAFGELFF. The CDR3 coding sequence is TGTGCCAGCAGCCAAGAACTAGCGGCTTTTGGGGAGCTGTTTTTT.